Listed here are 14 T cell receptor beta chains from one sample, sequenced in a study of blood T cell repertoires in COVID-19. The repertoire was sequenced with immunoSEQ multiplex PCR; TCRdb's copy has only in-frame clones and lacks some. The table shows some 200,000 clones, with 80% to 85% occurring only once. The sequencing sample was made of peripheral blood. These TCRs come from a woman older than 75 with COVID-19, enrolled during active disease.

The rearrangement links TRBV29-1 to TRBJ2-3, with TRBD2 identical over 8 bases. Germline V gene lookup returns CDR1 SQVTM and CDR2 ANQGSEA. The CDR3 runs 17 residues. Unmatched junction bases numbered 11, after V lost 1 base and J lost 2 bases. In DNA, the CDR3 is TGCAGCGTTGAAGGAAGTCCACTAGCGGACAACACAGATACGCAGTATTTT. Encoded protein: CSVEGSPLADNTDTQYF.

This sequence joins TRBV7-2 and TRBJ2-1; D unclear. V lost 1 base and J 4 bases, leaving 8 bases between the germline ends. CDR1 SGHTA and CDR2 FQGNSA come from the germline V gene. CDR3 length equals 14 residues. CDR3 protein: CASSLDARYNEQFF. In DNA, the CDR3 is TGTGCCAGCAGCTTAGATGCCCGGTACAATGAGCAGTTCTTC.

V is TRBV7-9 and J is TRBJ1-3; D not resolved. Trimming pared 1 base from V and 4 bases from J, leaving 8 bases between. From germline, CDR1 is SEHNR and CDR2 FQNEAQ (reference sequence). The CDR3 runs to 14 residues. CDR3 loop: CASSLEASGNTIYF. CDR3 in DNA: TGTGCCAGCAGCTTAGAAGCTTCGGGAAACACCATATATTTT.

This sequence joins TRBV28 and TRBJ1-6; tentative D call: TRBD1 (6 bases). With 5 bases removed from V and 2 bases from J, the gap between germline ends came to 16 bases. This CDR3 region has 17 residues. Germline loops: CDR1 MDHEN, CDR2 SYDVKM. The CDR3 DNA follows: TGTGCCAGCAGTCTCGCGGGGGCGCTTCCCTATAATTCACCCCTCCACTTT. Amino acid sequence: CASSLAGALPYNSPLHF.

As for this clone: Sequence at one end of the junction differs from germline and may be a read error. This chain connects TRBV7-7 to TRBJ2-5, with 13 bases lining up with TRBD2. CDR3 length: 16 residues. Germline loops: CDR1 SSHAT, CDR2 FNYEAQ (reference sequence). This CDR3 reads CASSRLAGGQKETQYF. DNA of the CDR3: TGTGCTAGCAGTCGACTAGCGGGGGGCCAGAAAGAGACCCAGTACTTC. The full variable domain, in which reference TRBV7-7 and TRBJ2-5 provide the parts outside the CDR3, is GAGVSQSPRYKVTKRGQDVTLRCDPISSHATLYWYQQALGQGPEFLTYFNYEAQPDKSGLPSDRFSAERPEGSISTLTIQRTEQRDSAMYRCASSRLAGGQKETQYFGPGTRLLVL.

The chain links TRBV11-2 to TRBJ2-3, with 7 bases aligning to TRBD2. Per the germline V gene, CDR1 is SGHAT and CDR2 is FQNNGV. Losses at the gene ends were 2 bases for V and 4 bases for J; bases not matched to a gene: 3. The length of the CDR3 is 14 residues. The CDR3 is CASSLWDYSDTQYF. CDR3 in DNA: TGTGCCAGCAGCTTATGGGACTATTCAGATACGCAGTATTTT.

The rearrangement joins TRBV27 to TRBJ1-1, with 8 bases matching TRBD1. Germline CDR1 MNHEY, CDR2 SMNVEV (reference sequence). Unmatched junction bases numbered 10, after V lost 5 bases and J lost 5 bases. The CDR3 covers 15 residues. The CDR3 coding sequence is TGTGCCAGCAGTCAGGGGGCTAGTTTGGGAACTGAAGCTTTCTTT. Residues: CASSQGASLGTEAFF.

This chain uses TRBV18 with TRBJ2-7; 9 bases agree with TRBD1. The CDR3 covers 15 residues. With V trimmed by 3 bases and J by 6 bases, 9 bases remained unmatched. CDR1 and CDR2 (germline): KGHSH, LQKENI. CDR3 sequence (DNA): TGTGCCAGCTCACCGCCGGGACAGGGCTTATCCGAGCAGTACTTC. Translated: CASSPPGQGLSEQYF.

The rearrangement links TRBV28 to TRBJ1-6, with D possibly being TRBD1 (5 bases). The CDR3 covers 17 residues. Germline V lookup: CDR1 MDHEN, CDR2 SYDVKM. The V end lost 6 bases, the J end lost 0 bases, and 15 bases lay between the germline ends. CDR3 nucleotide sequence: TGTGCCAGCAGCTCCACCGCCGACAGCTCCTATAATTCACCCCTCCACTTT. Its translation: CASSSTADSSYNSPLHF.

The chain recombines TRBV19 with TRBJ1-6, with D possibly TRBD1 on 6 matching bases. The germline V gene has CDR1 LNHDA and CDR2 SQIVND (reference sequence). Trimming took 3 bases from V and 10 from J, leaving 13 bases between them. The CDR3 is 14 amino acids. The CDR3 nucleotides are TGTGCCAGTAGTATGCTCGGGACACGCTCACCCCTCCACTTT. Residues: CASSMLGTRSPLHF.

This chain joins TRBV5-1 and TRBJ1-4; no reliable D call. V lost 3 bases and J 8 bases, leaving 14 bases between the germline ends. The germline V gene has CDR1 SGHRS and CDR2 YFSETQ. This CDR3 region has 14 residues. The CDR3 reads CASSSGLAKEKLFF. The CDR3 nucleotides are TGCGCCAGCAGCTCCGGACTCGCAAAGGAAAAACTGTTTTTT.

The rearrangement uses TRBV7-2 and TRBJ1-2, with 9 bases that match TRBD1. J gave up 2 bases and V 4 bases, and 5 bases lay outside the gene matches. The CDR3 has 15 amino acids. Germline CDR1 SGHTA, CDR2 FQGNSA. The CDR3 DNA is TGTGCCAGCAGCTACGCCGGGACAGGGAACTATGGCTACACCTTC. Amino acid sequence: CASSYAGTGNYGYTF.

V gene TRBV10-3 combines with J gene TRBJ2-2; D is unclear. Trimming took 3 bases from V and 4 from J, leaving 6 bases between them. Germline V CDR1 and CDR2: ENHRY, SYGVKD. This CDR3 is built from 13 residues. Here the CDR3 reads CAISDGTTGELFF. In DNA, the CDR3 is TGTGCCATCAGTGATGGCACCACCGGGGAGCTGTTTTTT.

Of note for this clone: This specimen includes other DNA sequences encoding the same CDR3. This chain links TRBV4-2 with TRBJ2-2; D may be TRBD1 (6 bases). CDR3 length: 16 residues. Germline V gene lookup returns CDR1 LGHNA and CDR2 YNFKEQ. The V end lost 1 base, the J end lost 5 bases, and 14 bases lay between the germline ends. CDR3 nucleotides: TGTGCCAGCAGCCAAGTTACAGGGAGAGAGACCGGGGAGCTGTTTTTT. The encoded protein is CASSQVTGRETGELFF.